The next 3 T cell receptor beta chains were all read from a single sample in a study of T cell clonality in common variable immunodeficiency. The method was immunoSEQ multiplex PCR; TCRdb's version includes in-frame clones alone and lacks a portion of them. This set yields approximately 58,000 clones and no singletons; the top ten hold approximately 5.5%. What was sequenced was peripheral blood mononuclear cells. The receptors come from a person aged 18 to 70 in good health.

There are many counts of this clone. With the read ending 3 residues before the CDR3 end, the germline J gene is used to fill in that end. The chain is built from TRBV30 and TRBJ2-1; 12 bases agree with TRBD2. CDR1 GTSNPN and CDR2 SVGIG come from the germline V gene (reference sequence). The V and J ends lost 1 base and 2 bases, in that order; junction bases with no gene match: 3. The CDR3 sequence is 16 residues long. This CDR3 is CAWSALAGGAYNEQFF. The CDR3 bases that were read are TGTGCCTGGAGTGCTCTAGCGGGAGGGGCCTACAATGAG.

This clone was recorded many times. The CDR3 end falls 3 residues outside the read, so it is completed with the germline J gene. V usage is TRBV6-1 and J usage is TRBJ1-1; 9 bases are shared with TRBD1. CDR3 length: 15 amino acids. Germline V gene sequence: CDR1 MNHNS, CDR2 SASEGT. The CDR3 reads CASSEPGQGLSEAFF. The covered CDR3 bases are TGTGCCAGCAGTGAACCGGGACAGGGATTATCCGAA.

At least ten counts were recorded for this clone. The CDR3 goes on 3 residues after the read ends, and that part is filled in from the germline J gene. The J gene is TRBJ1-3, the V gene TRBV2; TRBD1 agrees at 8 bases. V lost 6 bases and J lost 4; bases outside the gene matches: 2. The V gene's germline CDR1 is SNHLY and CDR2 FYNNEI. CDR3 size: 13 residues. The sequenced part of the CDR3 DNA is TGTGCCAGCAGCAGGGGGCTAGGAAACACC. Encoded protein: CASSRGLGNT. The whole CDR3 protein reads CASSRGLGNTIYF.